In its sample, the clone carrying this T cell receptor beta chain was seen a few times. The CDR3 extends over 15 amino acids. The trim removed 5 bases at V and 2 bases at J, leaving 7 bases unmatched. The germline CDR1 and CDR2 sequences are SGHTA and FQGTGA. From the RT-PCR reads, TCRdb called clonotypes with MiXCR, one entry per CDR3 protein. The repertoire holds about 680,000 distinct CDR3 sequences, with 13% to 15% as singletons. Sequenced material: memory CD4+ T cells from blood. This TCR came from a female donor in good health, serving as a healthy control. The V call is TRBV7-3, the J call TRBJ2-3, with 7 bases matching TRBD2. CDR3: CASSPALADTDTQYF. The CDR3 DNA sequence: TGTGCCAGCAGCCCTGCGCTAGCGGACACAGATACGCAGTATTTT.